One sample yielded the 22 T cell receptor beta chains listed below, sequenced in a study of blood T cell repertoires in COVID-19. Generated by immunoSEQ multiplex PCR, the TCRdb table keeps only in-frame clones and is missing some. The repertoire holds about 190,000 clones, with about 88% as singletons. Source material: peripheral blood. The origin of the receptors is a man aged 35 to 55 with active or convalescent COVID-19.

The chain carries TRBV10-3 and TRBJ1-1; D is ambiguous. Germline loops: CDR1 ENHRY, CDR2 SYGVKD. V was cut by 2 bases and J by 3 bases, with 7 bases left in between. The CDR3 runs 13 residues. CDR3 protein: CAISEQSDTEAFF. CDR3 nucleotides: TGTGCCATCAGTGAGCAGTCAGACACTGAAGCTTTCTTT.

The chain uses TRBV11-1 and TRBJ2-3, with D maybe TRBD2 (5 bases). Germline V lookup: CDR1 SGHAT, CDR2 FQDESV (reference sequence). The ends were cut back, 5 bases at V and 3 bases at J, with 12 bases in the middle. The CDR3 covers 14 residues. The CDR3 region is CASSPVWETDTQYF. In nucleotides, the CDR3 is TGTGCCAGCAGCCCCGTCTGGGAGACAGATACGCAGTATTTT.

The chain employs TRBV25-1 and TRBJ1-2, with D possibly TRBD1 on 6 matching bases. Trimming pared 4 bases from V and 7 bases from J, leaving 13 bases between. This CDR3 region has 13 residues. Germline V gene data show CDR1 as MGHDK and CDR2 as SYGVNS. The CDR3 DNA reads TGTGCCAGCAGTGTCACAGGGAGCCCTGGCTACACCTTC. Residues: CASSVTGSPGYTF.

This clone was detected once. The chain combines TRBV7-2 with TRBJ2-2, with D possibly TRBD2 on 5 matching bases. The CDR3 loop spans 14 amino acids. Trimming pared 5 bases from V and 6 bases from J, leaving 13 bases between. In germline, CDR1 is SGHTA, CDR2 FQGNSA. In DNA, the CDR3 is TGTGCCAGCAGCGCCCTGCGGGCATCCGGGGAGCTGTTTTTT. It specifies CASSALRASGELFF. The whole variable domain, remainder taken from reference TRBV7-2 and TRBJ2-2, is GAGVSQSPSNKVTEKGKDVELRCDPISGHTALYWYRQSLGQGLEFLIYFQGNSAPDKSGLPSDRFSAERTGGSVSTLTIQRTQQEDSAVYLCASSALRASGELFFGEGSRLTVL.

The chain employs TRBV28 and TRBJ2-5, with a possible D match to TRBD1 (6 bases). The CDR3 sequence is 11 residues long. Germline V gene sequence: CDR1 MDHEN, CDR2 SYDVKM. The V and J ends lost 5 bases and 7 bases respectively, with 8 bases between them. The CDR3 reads CASSNRVTQYF. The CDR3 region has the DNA TGTGCCAGCAGTAACAGGGTGACCCAGTACTTC.

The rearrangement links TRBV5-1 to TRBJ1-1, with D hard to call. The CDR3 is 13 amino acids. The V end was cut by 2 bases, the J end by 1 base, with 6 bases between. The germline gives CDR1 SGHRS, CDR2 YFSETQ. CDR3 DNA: TGCGCCAGCAGCTTCGAGTGGAACACTGAAGCTTTCTTT. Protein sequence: CASSFEWNTEAFF.

The CDR3 bases are TGTGCCAGTATCCTCGTATGGGGGCGTAGAACTGAAGCTTTCTTT. It translates to CASILVWGRRTEAFF. The V gene is TRBV19, the J gene TRBJ1-1, with D tentatively TRBD1 (6 bases). Trimming took 7 bases from V and 5 from J, leaving 20 bases between them. The CDR3 is 15 residues long. Germline values: CDR1 LNHDA, CDR2 SQIVND (reference sequence).

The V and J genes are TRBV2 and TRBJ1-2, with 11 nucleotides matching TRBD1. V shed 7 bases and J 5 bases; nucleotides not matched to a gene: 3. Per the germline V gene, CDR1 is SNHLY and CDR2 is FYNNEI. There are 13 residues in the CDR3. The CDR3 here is CASIGQGAYGYTF. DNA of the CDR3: TGTGCCAGCATTGGACAGGGGGCTTATGGCTACACCTTC.

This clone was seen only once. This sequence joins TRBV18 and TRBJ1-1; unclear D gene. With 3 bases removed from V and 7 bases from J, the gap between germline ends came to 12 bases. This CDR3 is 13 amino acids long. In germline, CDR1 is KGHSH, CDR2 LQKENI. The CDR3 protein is CASSPDRQIEAFF. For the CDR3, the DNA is TGTGCCAGCTCACCCGATAGACAAATTGAAGCTTTCTTT.

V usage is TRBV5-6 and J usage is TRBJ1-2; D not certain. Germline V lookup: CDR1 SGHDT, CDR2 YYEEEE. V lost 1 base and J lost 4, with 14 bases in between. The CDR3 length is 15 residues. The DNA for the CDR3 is TGTGCCAGCAGCTTGCGCGATACCCTTCGCTATGGCTACACCTTC. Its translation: CASSLRDTLRYGYTF.

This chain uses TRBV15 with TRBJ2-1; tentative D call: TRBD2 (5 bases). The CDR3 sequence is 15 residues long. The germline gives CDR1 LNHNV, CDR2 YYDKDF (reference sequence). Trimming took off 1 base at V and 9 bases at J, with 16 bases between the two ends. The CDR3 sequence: CATSRVRLSGFEQFF. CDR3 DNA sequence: TGTGCCACCAGCAGAGTAAGACTATCCGGATTTGAGCAGTTCTTC.

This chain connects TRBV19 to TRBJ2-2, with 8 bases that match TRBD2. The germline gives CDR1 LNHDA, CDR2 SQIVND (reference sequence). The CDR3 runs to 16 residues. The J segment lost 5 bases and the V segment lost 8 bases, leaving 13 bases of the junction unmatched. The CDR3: CASSAGGGPGTGELFF. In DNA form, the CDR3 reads TGTGCCAGTTCTGCGGGGGGAGGGCCGGGGACCGGGGAGCTGTTTTTT.

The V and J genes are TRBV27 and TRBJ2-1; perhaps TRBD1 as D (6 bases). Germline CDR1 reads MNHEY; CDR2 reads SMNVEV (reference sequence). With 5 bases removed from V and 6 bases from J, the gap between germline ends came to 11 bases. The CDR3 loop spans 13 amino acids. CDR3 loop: CASSADRFNEQFF. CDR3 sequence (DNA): TGTGCCAGCAGTGCAGACAGGTTCAATGAGCAGTTCTTC.

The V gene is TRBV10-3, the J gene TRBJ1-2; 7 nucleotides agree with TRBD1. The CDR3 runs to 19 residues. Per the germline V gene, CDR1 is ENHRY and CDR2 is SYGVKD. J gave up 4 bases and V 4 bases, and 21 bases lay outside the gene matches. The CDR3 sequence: CAISASLGLSSGGSYGYTF. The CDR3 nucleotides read TGTGCCATCAGTGCCTCCCTTGGATTGAGTTCAGGGGGATCCTATGGCTACACCTTC.

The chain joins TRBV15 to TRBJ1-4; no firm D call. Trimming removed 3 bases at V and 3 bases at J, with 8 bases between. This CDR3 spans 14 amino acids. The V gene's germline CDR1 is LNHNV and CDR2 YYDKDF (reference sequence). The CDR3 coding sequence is TGTGCCACCAGCAGTACGGAGGCTAATGAAAAACTGTTTTTT. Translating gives CATSSTEANEKLFF.

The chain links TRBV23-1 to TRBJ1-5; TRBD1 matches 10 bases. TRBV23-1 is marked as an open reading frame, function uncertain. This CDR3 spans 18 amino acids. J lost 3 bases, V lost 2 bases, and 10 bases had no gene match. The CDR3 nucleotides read TGCGCCAGCAGTCAAAAAGAAGGGAGACAGGGGGCCAATCAGCCCCAGCATTTT. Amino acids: CASSQKEGRQGANQPQHF.

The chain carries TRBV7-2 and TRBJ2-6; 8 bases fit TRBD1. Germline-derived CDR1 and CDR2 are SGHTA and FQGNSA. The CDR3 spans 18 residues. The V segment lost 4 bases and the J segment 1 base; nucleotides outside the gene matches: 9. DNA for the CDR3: TGTGCCAGCAGCTCGTACAGGGGGTCCTCGTCTGGGGCCAACGTCCTGACTTTC. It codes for CASSSYRGSSSGANVLTF.

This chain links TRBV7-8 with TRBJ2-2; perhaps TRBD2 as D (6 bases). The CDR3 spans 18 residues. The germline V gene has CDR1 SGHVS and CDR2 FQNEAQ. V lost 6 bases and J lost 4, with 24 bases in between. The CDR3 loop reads CASSRGVGYTGRTGELFF. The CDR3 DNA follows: TGTGCCAGCAGTCGCGGGGTAGGGTATACAGGACGCACCGGGGAGCTGTTTTTT.

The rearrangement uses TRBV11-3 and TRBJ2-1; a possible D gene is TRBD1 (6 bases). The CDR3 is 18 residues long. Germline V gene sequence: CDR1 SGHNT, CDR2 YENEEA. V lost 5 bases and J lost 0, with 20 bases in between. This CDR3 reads CASSLSRTQGSSYNEQFF. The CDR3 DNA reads TGTGCCAGCAGCCTCAGTAGAACGCAGGGGAGCTCCTACAATGAGCAGTTCTTC. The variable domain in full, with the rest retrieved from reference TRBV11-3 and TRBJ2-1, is EAGVVQSPRYKIIEKKQPVAFWCNPISGHNTLYWYLQNLGQGPELLIRYENEEAVDDSQLPKDRFSAERLKGVDSTLKIQPAELGDSAVYLCASSLSRTQGSSYNEQFFGPGTRLTVL.

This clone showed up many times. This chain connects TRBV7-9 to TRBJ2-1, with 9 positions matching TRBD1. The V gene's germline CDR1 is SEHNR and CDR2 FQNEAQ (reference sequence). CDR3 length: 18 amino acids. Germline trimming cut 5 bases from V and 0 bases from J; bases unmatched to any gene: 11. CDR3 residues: CASSRTTGGTSSYNEQFF. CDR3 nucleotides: TGTGCCAGCAGCCGTACGACAGGGGGGACGAGCTCCTACAATGAGCAGTTCTTC. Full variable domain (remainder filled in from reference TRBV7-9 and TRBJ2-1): DTGVSQNPRHKITKRGQNVTFRCDPISEHNRLYWYRQTLGQGPEFLTYFQNEAQLEKSRLLSDRFSAERPKGSFSTLEIQRTEQGDSAMYLCASSRTTGGTSSYNEQFFGPGTRLTVL.

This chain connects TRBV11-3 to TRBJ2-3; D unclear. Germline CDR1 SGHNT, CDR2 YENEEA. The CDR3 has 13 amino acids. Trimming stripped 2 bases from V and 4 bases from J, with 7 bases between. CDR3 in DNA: TGTGCCAGCAGCTTACTACGGGCAGATACGCAGTATTTT. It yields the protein CASSLLRADTQYF.

Written as DNA, the CDR3 is TGTGCCAGCAGCTCCAGTGGGCAGGGGGCGCAGGGCTACACCTTC. Its protein product is CASSSSGQGAQGYTF. The J gene is TRBJ1-2, the V gene TRBV7-9, with 8 bases matching TRBD1. The CDR3 loop spans 15 amino acids. Germline trimming cut 4 bases from V and 8 bases from J; bases unmatched to any gene: 12. CDR1 is SEHNR, CDR2 FQNEAQ, per germline (reference sequence).